Following are 4 T cell receptor beta chains from one sample sequenced in a study of T cell responses to AZD1222 COVID-19 vaccine. Clones were read by immunoSEQ multiplex PCR, and TCRdb kept only the in-frame ones, dropping some. The sample lists some 19,000 clones; around 82% were seen once. The source was peripheral blood, collected on day 0 of AZD1222 vaccination. These TCRs come from an adult in good health.

V usage is TRBV24-1 and J usage is TRBJ2-3; 7 bases fit TRBD2. The CDR3 length is 15 residues. The junction had 3 bases not matched to a gene; V was cut back by 4 bases and J by 0 bases. Germline loops: CDR1 KGHDR, CDR2 SFDVKD. The CDR3: CATSDPGGSTDTQYF. The CDR3 nucleotides read TGTGCCACCAGTGACCCCGGGGGGAGCACAGATACGCAGTATTTT.

Turning to this clone: This sequence may be a read error, since a much larger clone differs from it by one base. V and J are TRBV6-2 or TRBV6-3 and TRBJ2-2, with 7 bases matching TRBD1. The CDR3 runs 17 residues. The germline CDR1 and CDR2 sequences are MNHEY and SVGEGT. The J segment lost 1 base and the V segment lost 7 bases, leaving 12 bases of the junction unmatched. The CDR3 is CASNPSDRVKNTGELFF. The DNA of the CDR3 is TGTGCCAGCAACCCCAGCGACAGGGTGAAGAACACCGGGGAGCTGTTTTTT.

With regard to this clone: One end of the junction fails to match germline, which may point to a read error. The rearrangement links TRBV7-9 to TRBJ2-7; 12 bases fit TRBD2. Germline CDR1 and CDR2: SEHNR and FQNEAQ (reference sequence). The CDR3 has 15 amino acids. The CDR3: CASSLPSGRAYEQYF. The CDR3 bases are TGTGCCAGCAGCCTTCCTAGCGGGAGGGCCTATGAGCAGTACTTC.

This chain joins TRBV4-2 and TRBJ2-7; tentative D call: TRBD2 (6 bases). The V gene's germline CDR1 is LGHNA and CDR2 YNFKEQ. CDR3 length: 15 amino acids. The ends were cut back, 1 base at V and 6 bases at J, with 16 bases in the middle. CDR3 loop: CASSQAPGEFSEQYF. The CDR3 DNA is TGTGCCAGCAGCCAAGCCCCGGGGGAGTTTTCCGAGCAGTACTTC.